The present entry profiles one T cell receptor beta chain with its context. Its antigen is still unknown. No much larger clone is present one base from it, and per-base qualities are unavailable. This sample is drawn from a study of shared T cell receptors in the human thymus (dated by TCRdb to the early 2020s). About the study as a whole: The study examined how the human thymus generates shared, self-reactive T-cell receptor alpha chains.

Including the terminal cysteine and phenylalanine, the CDR3 comprises 13 residues. The CDR3 DNA has 39 bases and is translated from base 1. V and J are truncated by 3 bases and 9 bases respectively, leaving an intervening sequence of 12 bases. Taken from the germline V gene (reference sequence), the CDR1 and CDR2 loops are MNHEY and SMNVEV. The library was prepared using the immunoSEQ multiplex PCR assay. TCRdb holds this immuneACCESS table with in-frame rearrangements only. Some clones are missing; in checked studies, unresolved V genes explain under half, and the rest has no known cause. This sample comprises 650,000 to 950,000 clones, approximately 83% of them detected only once. The ten largest clonotypes hold more than 0.01% of the sample. This same sample was also taken into another study, of human thymus T cells. As described in the second report: Donors were immunologically healthy infants undergoing open corrective cardiac surgery for congenital heart defects in Finland. Thymus tissue was obtained as surgical resects removed during corrective cardiac surgery. Usage of V and J gene segments appeared to be biased in both the thymic and the peripheral blood repertoires. The related research found that thymic TCR repertoires overlapped highly between unrelated individuals. The study described the TCR alpha and beta repertoires in roughly 8 infant thymus samples and a handful of matching peripheral blood samples. Donor ages ranged from 7 to 244 days, and the cohort comprised 5 to 7 male and a couple of female infants. Thymocytes were freed from the tissue by mechanical means and kept at -70 degrees C as pellets of roughly 9.5-31 million cells. A QIAsymphony instrument was used to extract genomic DNA from frozen cell pellets. TCRB and TCRAD loci were amplified from a standardized quantity of quality-controlled genomic DNA using the immunoSEQ multiplex PCR assay. The amplicons covered the V(D)J region and were long enough to include the CDR3 and to identify the V and J genes. The commercial immunoSEQ service was used to sequence amplicons on an Illumina platform. Primer bias and sequencing errors were corrected as previously described, and TCRAD and TCRB definitions were based on the IMGT database. Analysis of the repertoires was done with immunoSEQ Analyzer 3.0 and VDJTools and included basic statistics, V/J segment usage, diversity estimates, rarefaction and pairwise overlap. To estimate diversity, the Chao1, ChaoE, Efron-Thisted, Shannon and inverse Simpson indices were applied, and diversity was also estimated on datasets down-sampled to the smallest sample. Repertoire overlap used strict matching of CDR3 nucleotide sequence, V gene and J gene, with Jaccard-based multidimensional scaling clustering. On average, around 810,000 unique TCRB clonotypes were obtained from thymus samples, compared with roughly 84,000 from blood samples.

The sequence was collected from a girl under three years old with a congenital heart defect. Donor details come from another sample of the same person, matched by shared clones. The V and J genes are TRBV27 and TRBJ1-5; the D region possibly corresponds to TRBD1 (6 bases align). The sample was thymocytes. The DNA sequence is TGTGCCAGCAGTTTTACAGGGCCAGGGCCCCAGCATTTT. Its protein product is CASSFTGPGPQHF.